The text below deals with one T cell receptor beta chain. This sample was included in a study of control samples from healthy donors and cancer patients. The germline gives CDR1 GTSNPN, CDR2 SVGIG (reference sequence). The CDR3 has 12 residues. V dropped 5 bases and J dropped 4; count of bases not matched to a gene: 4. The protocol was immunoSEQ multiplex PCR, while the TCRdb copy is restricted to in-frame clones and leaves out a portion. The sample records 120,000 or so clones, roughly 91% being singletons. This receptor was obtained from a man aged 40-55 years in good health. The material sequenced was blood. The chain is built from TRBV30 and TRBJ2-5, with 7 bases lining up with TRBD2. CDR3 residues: CAWLWGGETQYF. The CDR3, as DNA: TGTGCCTGGCTGTGGGGGGGAGAGACCCAGTACTTC.